These 10 T cell receptor beta chains were sequenced from one sample in a study of blood T cell repertoires in COVID-19. Assay: immunoSEQ multiplex PCR; the TCRdb copy retains only in-frame clones and omits some. The sample records hundreds of thousands of clones, roughly 90% being singletons. The specimen sequenced was peripheral blood. Receptor source: a woman aged 25 to 39 with active or convalescent COVID-19.

The chain employs TRBV28 and TRBJ1-5, with D unresolved. The V gene's germline CDR1 is MDHEN and CDR2 SYDVKM. CDR3 length: 13 amino acids. Trimming left V 3 bases short and J 5 bases short, with 8 bases between. The CDR3 nucleotides read TGTGCCAGCAGTTTGGGCCAATATCAGCCCCAGCATTTT. Translated: CASSLGQYQPQHF.

The chain employs TRBV18 and TRBJ2-7; D gene uncertain. The CDR3 contains 15 residues. The germline V gene has CDR1 KGHSH and CDR2 LQKENI. Deletions cut 0 bases from V and 4 bases from J, with 13 bases between. CDR3 nucleotides: TGTGCCAGCTCACCACCCGCAGAAAGCGAATACGAGCAGTACTTC. Protein sequence: CASSPPAESEYEQYF.

This chain links TRBV6-1 with TRBJ1-4; tentatively, D is TRBD1 (5 bases). The germline V gene encodes CDR1 MNHNS and CDR2 SASEGT. The V end lost 0 bases, the J end lost 4 bases, and 9 bases lay between the germline ends. This CDR3 has 15 amino acids. The CDR3 DNA reads as TGTGCCAGCAGTGAAGCCAGACAGTTTAATGAAAAACTGTTTTTT. Amino acid sequence: CASSEARQFNEKLFF.

The V gene is TRBV7-2, the J gene TRBJ1-1; D is unresolved. The length of the CDR3 is 14 residues. V lost 4 bases to trimming and J lost 7 bases, with 16 bases between them. The germline CDR1 and CDR2 sequences are SGHTA and FQGNSA. The CDR3 nucleotides are TGTGCCAGCAGCTCCCCAGGAAGGAATGGTGAAGCTTTCTTT. Translated, it gives CASSSPGRNGEAFF. Variable domain in full (rest from reference TRBV7-2 and TRBJ1-1): GAGVSQSPSNKVTEKGKDVELRCDPISGHTALYWYRQSLGQGLEFLIYFQGNSAPDKSGLPSDRFSAERTGGSVSTLTIQRTQQEDSAVYLCASSSPGRNGEAFFGQGTRLTVV.

This clone has just one count. V and J are TRBV27 and TRBJ1-3; D unclear. The germline CDR1 and CDR2 sequences are MNHEY and SMNVEV (reference sequence). V was clipped by 0 bases and J by 0 bases, with 15 bases between them. The CDR3 length is 18 residues. CDR3 DNA: TGTGCCAGCAGTTTATCAGAAGTTTACCGGGACTCTGGAAACACCATATATTTT. This sequence encodes CASSLSEVYRDSGNTIYF.

The chain carries TRBV5-1 and TRBJ1-2; D unresolved. V was cut by 0 bases and J by 7 bases, with 13 bases left in between. The CDR3 sequence is 14 residues long. Germline-derived CDR1 and CDR2 are SGHRS and YFSETQ. CDR3 region: CASSLGSADSGYTF. The CDR3, as DNA: TGCGCCAGCAGCTTGGGCTCTGCCGACTCTGGCTACACCTTC.

The chain joins TRBV6-5 to TRBJ2-1, with 8 bases identical to TRBD2. V trimming: 5 bases; J trimming: 10 bases; junction bases outside the gene matches: 10. CDR3 length equals 14 residues. Germline CDR1 reads MNHEY; CDR2 reads SVGAGI. This CDR3 is CASSTPGGAGEQFF. The CDR3 DNA is TGTGCCAGCAGTACCCCGGGGGGGGCAGGGGAGCAGTTCTTC.

This chain joins TRBV10-3 and TRBJ2-2; D not resolved. Trimming cost V 2 bases and J 5 bases, with 3 bases left between them. This CDR3 is built from 12 residues. Germline CDR1 reads ENHRY; CDR2 reads SYGVKD. The DNA for the CDR3 is TGTGCCATCAGTGAGGAGACCGGGGAGCTGTTTTTT. As protein: CAISEETGELFF.

This chain uses TRBV11-2 with TRBJ2-7; 9 bases fit TRBD2. Germline values: CDR1 SGHAT, CDR2 FQNNGV. The CDR3 is made up of 16 amino acids. With 5 bases clipped from V and 5 bases from J, the junction kept 13 bases outside the gene matches. This CDR3 is CASSDPPWGLAHEQYF. Here the CDR3 DNA reads TGTGCCAGCAGCGACCCCCCCTGGGGACTAGCCCACGAGCAGTACTTC.

The CDR3 nucleotides read TGTGCCAGCAGCTTAGGCGCGTTGTCCGGGGAGCTGTTTTTT. Encoded protein: CASSLGALSGELFF. This rearrangement joins TRBV11-3 to TRBJ2-2, with D unclear. The CDR3 spans 14 residues. The ends were cut back, 1 base at V and 6 bases at J, with 9 bases in the middle. Germline V gene sequence: CDR1 SGHNT, CDR2 YENEEA.